These 16 T cell receptor beta chains originate from one sample sequenced in a study of T-cell memory formation after mild COVID-19. Using its own MiXCR run on the 5' RACE reads, TCRdb lists one record per CDR3 protein. Among about 340,000 distinct CDR3 sequences listed, 20% to 25% were seen once. The sample comprised PBMCs or a T cell subset sorted from them (not recorded which). The origin of the receptors is a man aged 18 to 29 who had mild COVID-19 (a few samples of this study predate the infection). Cell type and time point are not known.

This clonotype was found many times. V and J are TRBV7-2 and TRBJ2-5; a weak D match, TRBD2 (7 bases). CDR1 is SGHTA, CDR2 FQGNSA, per germline. V was trimmed by 7 bases and J by 4 bases, leaving 19 bases between them. The CDR3 extends over 15 amino acids. CDR3 DNA: TGTGCCAGCAATTCCGTGGGGGGGCCGGGAGAGACCCAGTACTTC. It codes for CASNSVGGPGETQYF.

This clonotype has just a few counts. This may come from a read error, since a much larger clone is one base off. The chain combines TRBV29-1 with TRBJ2-7; maybe TRBD2 (6 bases). This CDR3 has 14 amino acids. The germline V and J ends were trimmed by 4 bases and 0 bases, with 13 bases remaining between them. Germline values: CDR1 SQVTM, CDR2 ANQGSEA. The chain's CDR3 is CSVGNGGRSYEQYF. Written as DNA, the CDR3 is TGCAGCGTTGGGAACGGGGGTCGCTCCTACGAGCAGTACTTC.

V gene TRBV20-1 combines with J gene TRBJ2-7; tentative D call: TRBD2 (5 bases). The CDR3 covers 13 residues. The V end lost 0 bases, the J end lost 3 bases, and 9 bases lay between the germline ends. Germline V lookup: CDR1 DFQATT, CDR2 SNEGSKA (reference sequence). DNA for the CDR3: TGCAGTGCTAGAGACCCGGGGAACTACGAGCAGTACGTC. Amino acid sequence: CSARDPGNYEQYV.

This clonotype was recorded a few times. J is TRBJ2-1 and V is TRBV2, with TRBD1 matching over 11 bases. The germline V gene has CDR1 SNHLY and CDR2 FYNNEI. V was clipped by 8 bases and J by 7 bases; unmatched bases: 16. The CDR3 contains 17 residues. This chain's CDR3 is CASDPPDWDRGRNEQFF. In DNA, the CDR3 is TGTGCCAGCGATCCCCCTGATTGGGACAGGGGGAGGAATGAGCAGTTCTTC.

This clonotype has a handful of counts. V and J are TRBV4-1 and TRBJ1-1; the D is unclear. Germline assignment: CDR1 MGHRA and CDR2 YSYEKL. Trimming pared 0 bases from V and 4 bases from J, leaving 12 bases between. The CDR3 totals 15 residues. CDR3 DNA: TGCGCCAGCAGCCAAGATCGAAGCAGGCTCACTGAAGCTTTCTTT. Translated: CASSQDRSRLTEAFF.

This clonotype occurred a few times. The V and J genes are TRBV6-1 and TRBJ1-1; 12 bases fit TRBD1. CDR1 MNHNS and CDR2 SASEGT come from the germline V gene. The CDR3 has 15 amino acids. J gave up 5 bases and V 5 bases, and 6 bases lay outside the gene matches. The CDR3 sequence is CASSPRGQGATEAFF. DNA for the CDR3: TGTGCCAGCAGTCCCCGGGGACAGGGGGCTACTGAAGCTTTCTTT.

The rearrangement links TRBV20-1 to TRBJ2-5, with 8 positions matching TRBD1. J lost 2 bases, V lost 5 bases, and 7 bases had no gene match. CDR3 length: 14 residues. Germline values: CDR1 DFQATT, CDR2 SNEGSKA (reference sequence). Here the CDR3 reads CSASPWTGQETQYF. CDR3 sequence (DNA): TGCAGTGCTTCCCCCTGGACAGGGCAAGAGACCCAGTACTTC.

DNA for the CDR3: TGTGCCACCAGCAGAGATAAAATTATCGGGCACGGGGAGTATTTT. This sequence encodes CATSRDKIIGHGEYF. This chain connects TRBV15 to TRBJ2-3; weak D call: TRBD2 (5 bases). V lost 0 bases and J 13 bases, leaving 20 bases between the germline ends. The CDR3 sequence is 15 residues long. In germline, CDR1 is LNHNV, CDR2 YYDKDF (reference sequence).

This clonotype was seen a few times. The chain employs TRBV10-3 and TRBJ2-3; 7 bases agree with TRBD2. V was clipped by 8 bases and J by 0 bases; unmatched bases: 11. Germline V CDR1 and CDR2: ENHRY, SYGVKD. CDR3 length: 16 residues. The CDR3 sequence is CAISPAGVRSTDTQYF. The CDR3 nucleotides are TGTGCCATCTCCCCGGCGGGGGTCAGAAGCACAGATACGCAGTATTTT.

The rearrangement links TRBV4-2 to TRBJ2-2, with 9 bases identical to TRBD2. CDR3 length equals 15 residues. J was trimmed by 4 bases and V by 0 bases; bases with no gene match: 0. Germline CDR1 LGHNA, CDR2 YNFKEQ. In nucleotides, the CDR3 is TGTGCCAGCAGCCAAGAGCGGGGGGGCACCGGGGAGCTGTTTTTT. Encoded protein: CASSQERGGTGELFF.

This clonotype was seen only a few times. The chain carries TRBV7-3 and TRBJ2-5; the D call may be TRBD1 or TRBD2 (6 bases each). V gave up 2 bases and J gave up 5 bases, with 21 bases separating them. Germline V gives CDR1 SGHTA, CDR2 FQGTGA. CDR3 length: 17 residues. The CDR3 sequence is CASSLGDSGVRGETQYF. The CDR3 DNA reads TGTGCCAGCAGCTTAGGGGACTCGGGAGTTAGGGGGGAGACCCAGTACTTC.

This clonotype was seen a few times. The V call is TRBV28, the J call TRBJ2-1, with TRBD2 identical over 8 bases. The CDR3 contains 12 residues. Germline V lookup: CDR1 MDHEN, CDR2 SYDVKM. The ends lost 7 bases at V and 10 bases at J; junction bases unmatched: 6. DNA of the CDR3: TGTGCCAGCACGACGGGGGGGCGAGAGCAGTTCTTC. Translation: CASTTGGREQFF.

The chain recombines TRBV6-5 with TRBJ2-7; D unclear. V dropped 2 bases and J dropped 0 bases, with 8 bases sitting between them. This CDR3 is 14 amino acids long. Germline-derived CDR1 and CDR2 are MNHEY and SVGAGI. The CDR3 nucleotides are TGTGCCAGCAGTTACCGGGTGGACTCCTACGAGCAGTACTTC. This gives the protein CASSYRVDSYEQYF.

The chain joins TRBV20-1 to TRBJ2-3, with TRBD2 identical over 8 bases. The CDR3 totals 13 residues. The junction had 4 bases not matched to a gene; V was cut back by 6 bases and J by 2 bases. The germline CDR1 and CDR2 sequences are DFQATT and SNEGSKA (reference sequence). CDR3 sequence: CSASGGNTDTQYF. The CDR3 nucleotides are TGCAGTGCCAGCGGGGGAAACACAGATACGCAGTATTTT.

This clonotype was counted between two and nine times. This chain links TRBV10-2 with TRBJ1-1, with TRBD1 matching 11 bases. The CDR3 is made up of 15 amino acids. The V and J ends lost 7 bases and 0 bases, in that order; junction bases with no gene match: 4. Germline V CDR1 and CDR2: WSHSY, SAAADI. The CDR3 reads CASMRTGGLNTEAFF. DNA for the CDR3: TGCGCCAGCATGCGGACAGGGGGCTTGAACACTGAAGCTTTCTTT.

The chain uses TRBV29-1 and TRBJ2-7; D is tentatively TRBD1 or TRBD2 (5 bases each). CDR3 length: 14 residues. V lost 3 bases and J 0 bases, leaving 12 bases between the germline ends. From germline, CDR1 is SQVTM and CDR2 ANQGSEA. CDR3 region: CSVEGPLASYEQYV. As DNA, the CDR3 is TGCAGCGTTGAGGGACCCCTGGCCTCCTACGAGCAGTACGTC.